Following are 14 T cell receptor beta chains from one sample sequenced in a study of T cells in Graves' hyperthyroidism and ophthalmopathy (dated by TCRdb to between 2018 and 2021). Library preparation used multiplex PCR. Reads for this sample came from an Illumina HiSeq 2000. TCR beta CDR3 regions were amplified from RNA transcripts. A first-round RT-PCR of the TCR CDR3 used the HTBI primer set with the Qiagen OneStep RT-PCR kit. TCRdb reworked the public reads: Q25 trimming with fastp, MiXCR clone assembly, productive beta chains retained. Every entry covers one CDR3 protein and lists the most common genes and DNA from its rows. Recorded for this sample are hundreds of thousands of distinct CDR3 sequences; under 20% of them occurred a single time. The leading ten clones occupy 16% of the sample. Specimen: blood. The receptors derive from a woman between 45 and 65 years old with Graves' hyperthyroidism that later progressed to Graves' ophthalmopathy.

This clonotype was recorded a few times. This chain uses TRBV28 with TRBJ1-1; D unresolved. Looked up from germline, CDR1 is MDHEN and CDR2 is SYDVKM. The germline V and J ends were trimmed by 2 bases and 0 bases, with 13 bases remaining between them. The CDR3 consists of 16 residues. The CDR3 coding sequence is TGTGCCAGCAGTTTAGCCCAGATTAACCTGAACACTGAAGCTTTCTTT. Protein sequence: CASSLAQINLNTEAFF. The whole variable domain, remainder taken from reference TRBV28 and TRBJ1-1, is DVKVTQSSRYLVKRTGEKVFLECVQDMDHENMFWYRQDPGLGLRLIYFSYDVKMKEKGDIPEGYSVSREKKERFSLILESASTNQTSMYLCASSLAQINLNTEAFFGQGTRLTVV.

This clonotype has at least ten counts. This rearrangement joins TRBV6-1 to TRBJ2-3; TRBD1 agrees at 7 bases. V trimming: 7 bases; J trimming: 2 bases; junction bases outside the gene matches: 9. The CDR3 is 15 residues long. The germline gives CDR1 MNHNS, CDR2 SASEGT. CDR3 bases: TGTGCCAGCACCGAGACAGGGTGGGACACAGATACGCAGTATTTT. Amino acids: CASTETGWDTDTQYF.

This clonotype was counted ten times or more. J is TRBJ1-1 and V is TRBV11-2; TRBD1 matches 11 bases. The CDR3 is made up of 15 amino acids. Germline CDR1 is SGHAT and CDR2 is FQNNGV. Trimming cost V 5 bases and J 5 bases; bases outside gene matches: 7. CDR3 DNA sequence: TGTGCCAGCAGCGACCGGGACAGGGGGAAAACTGAAGCTTTCTTT. It codes for CASSDRDRGKTEAFF.

This clonotype was counted many times. The chain joins TRBV11-2 to TRBJ1-2; D ambiguous. The germline V gene encodes CDR1 SGHAT and CDR2 FQNNGV. This CDR3 comprises 15 residues. V was cut by 1 base and J by 0 bases, with 9 bases left in between. Here the CDR3 reads CASSLGAEANYGYTF. The CDR3, as DNA: TGTGCCAGCAGCTTAGGCGCAGAAGCTAACTATGGCTACACCTTC.

This clonotype was counted at least ten times. J is TRBJ2-1 and V is TRBV2; D may be TRBD2 (5 bases). This CDR3 contains 13 residues. V dropped 6 bases and J dropped 9 bases, with 15 bases sitting between them. Germline lookup yields CDR1 SNHLY and CDR2 FYNNEI. CDR3 sequence reads: CASSSRGVGEQFF. The DNA for the CDR3 is TGTGCCAGCAGCTCTCGGGGAGTGGGTGAGCAGTTCTTC.

This chain links TRBV2 with TRBJ1-5; no firm D call. The CDR3 has 15 amino acids. Trimming shortened V by 5 bases and J by 4 bases, and 15 bases separated the two germline ends. Germline lookup yields CDR1 SNHLY and CDR2 FYNNEI. The CDR3 sequence is CASSPRRNSNQPQHF. In DNA form, the CDR3 reads TGTGCCAGCAGTCCGAGACGGAACTCTAATCAGCCCCAGCATTTT.

About this clonotype: A much larger clone differs by one base, so this may be a read error. The chain couples TRBV20-1 to TRBJ2-4, with 9 bases identical to TRBD1. Germline lookup yields CDR1 DFQATT and CDR2 SNEGSKA (reference sequence). This CDR3 spans 15 amino acids. The CDR3 bases are TGCGGTGCTAGAGATCTAGGACAGGGGTTTGACATTCAGTACTTC. Translating gives CGARDLGQGFDIQYF.

CDR3 protein: CASSLLKLVGNSPLHF. The CDR3 DNA is TGCGCCAGCAGCCTCCTAAAACTCGTCGGCAATTCACCCCTCCACTTT. The gene calls are TRBV10-2 and TRBJ1-6, with D uncertain. The V gene lost 6 bases and the J gene lost 7 bases, with 19 bases spanning the gap. The germline gives CDR1 WSHSY, CDR2 SAAADI. This CDR3 region has 16 residues.

The rearrangement links TRBV12-3 or TRBV12-4 to TRBJ1-6; D is unclear. The CDR3 extends over 14 amino acids. V lost 3 bases and J 6 bases, leaving 9 bases between the germline ends. The CDR3 spells CASSFLTLNSPLHF. CDR3 nucleotides: TGTGCCAGCAGTTTTCTGACTCTTAATTCACCCCTCCACTTT.

In DNA form, the CDR3 reads TGTGCCAGCAGCCATGGGGACAGGAGGGGCACTGAAGCTTTCTTT. This gives the protein CASSHGDRRGTEAFF. This chain uses TRBV3-1 with TRBJ1-1; 8 bases line up with TRBD1. Germline-derived CDR1 and CDR2 are LGHDT and YNNKEL (reference sequence). The CDR3 totals 15 residues. Trimming took 3 bases from V and 4 from J; bases not matched to a gene: 7.

The chain links TRBV7-6 to TRBJ2-5; D possibly uses TRBD1 or TRBD2 (5 bases each). This CDR3 has 16 residues. CDR1 and CDR2 from the germline V gene are SGHVS and FNYEAQ. V was shortened by 5 bases and J by 5 bases, with 21 bases between the two germline ends. The CDR3 DNA reads as TGTGCCAGCAGCCTACGACTGGGGGTTTCAGGGGAGACCCAGTACTTC. It codes for CASSLRLGVSGETQYF.

This clonotype appeared a few times. The rearrangement links TRBV15 to TRBJ2-2, with 7 positions matching TRBD1. The CDR3 consists of 14 residues. CDR1 and CDR2 from the germline V gene are LNHNV and YYDKDF (reference sequence). Trimming cost V 3 bases and J 4 bases; bases outside gene matches: 2. The CDR3 sequence is CATSRDRPTGELFF. In DNA, the CDR3 is TGTGCCACCAGCAGGGACAGGCCCACCGGGGAGCTGTTTTTT. The variable domain in full, completed from reference TRBV15 and TRBJ2-2, reads DAMVIQNPRYQVTQFGKPVTLSCSQTLNHNVMYWYQQKSSQAPKLLFHYYDKDFNNEADTPDNFQSRRPNTSFCFLDIRSPGLGDTAMYLCATSRDRPTGELFFGEGSRLTVL.

In its sample, this clonotype was seen many times. This chain links TRBV5-4 with TRBJ1-2, with 9 bases identical to TRBD1. The germline V gene has CDR1 SGHNT and CDR2 YYREEE (reference sequence). The CDR3 extends over 15 amino acids. J lost 7 bases, V lost 1 base, and 8 bases had no gene match. The CDR3 sequence is CASSLPGQGLRGYTF. The CDR3 DNA is TGTGCCAGCAGCTTGCCGGGACAGGGTTTACGTGGCTACACCTTC.

This clonotype was observed a handful of times. The chain uses TRBV6-6 and TRBJ1-1; maybe TRBD1 (5 bases). Trimming stripped 2 bases from V and 1 base from J, with 11 bases between. The CDR3 is 15 amino acids. Germline V gene data show CDR1 as MNHNY and CDR2 as SVGAGI (reference sequence). The CDR3 loop is CASSYPGDWNTEAFF. The CDR3 nucleotides read TGTGCCAGCAGTTACCCGGGGGACTGGAACACTGAAGCTTTCTTT.